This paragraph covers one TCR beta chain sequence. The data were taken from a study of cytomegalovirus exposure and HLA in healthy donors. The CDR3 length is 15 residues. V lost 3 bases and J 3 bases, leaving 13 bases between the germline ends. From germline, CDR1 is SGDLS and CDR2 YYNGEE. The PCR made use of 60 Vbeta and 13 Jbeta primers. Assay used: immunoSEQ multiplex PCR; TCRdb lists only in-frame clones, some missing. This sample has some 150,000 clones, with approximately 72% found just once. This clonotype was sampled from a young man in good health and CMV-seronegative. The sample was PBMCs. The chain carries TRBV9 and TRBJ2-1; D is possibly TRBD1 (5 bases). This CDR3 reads CASSDRRGFYNEQFF. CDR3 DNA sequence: TGTGCCAGCAGCGACCGAAGGGGCTTCTACAATGAGCAGTTCTTC.